Below, 19 T cell receptor beta chains from the same sample are listed, as sequenced in a study of cytotoxic CD8 clonotypes in ibrutinib-treated CLL. Assay: immunoSEQ multiplex PCR; the TCRdb copy retains only in-frame clones and omits some. The sample lists roughly 220,000 clones, roughly 77% occurring once. Source: PBMCs, taken after 12 months of ibrutinib treatment. These receptor sequences come from a human donor with chronic lymphocytic leukemia.

This clone showed up just once. This sequence joins TRBV29-1 and TRBJ1-2; no reliable D call. The CDR3 totals 12 residues. V lost 4 bases to trimming and J lost 2 bases, with 8 bases between them. Germline values: CDR1 SQVTM, CDR2 ANQGSEA. The chain's CDR3 is CSVVWSNYGYTF. The CDR3 DNA sequence: TGCAGCGTTGTCTGGTCAAACTATGGCTACACCTTC.

This clone was picked up a small number of times. The V call is TRBV9, the J call TRBJ2-1; perhaps D is TRBD1 or TRBD2 (5 bases each). Germline CDR1 SGDLS, CDR2 YYNGEE. V was cut by 0 bases and J by 0 bases, with 10 bases left in between. The CDR3 contains 16 residues. CDR3 DNA sequence: TGTGCCAGCAGCGTAGATGGGACCCCCTCCTACAATGAGCAGTTCTTC. It encodes CASSVDGTPSYNEQFF.

About this clone: The junction does not match germline at one end; this may be a read error. The J gene is TRBJ1-2, the V gene TRBV5-1; a weak D match, TRBD1 (5 bases). The germline CDR1 and CDR2 sequences are SGHRS and YFSETQ. There are 14 residues in the CDR3. CDR3 sequence (DNA): TGTGCCAGCAGCACCGTCTCGGGGCACCTTGGCTACACCTTC. It translates to CASSTVSGHLGYTF.

This clone turned up a few times. The rearrangement links TRBV10-3 to TRBJ1-1; D might be TRBD1 (6 bases). Germline V gene data show CDR1 as ENHRY and CDR2 as SYGVKD. V lost 6 bases to trimming and J lost 4 bases, with 12 bases between them. CDR3 length: 13 residues. Here the CDR3 DNA reads TGTGCCATCAGGGGGGCATCGGTCACTGAAGCTTTCTTT. This encodes CAIRGASVTEAFF.

The chain couples TRBV18 to TRBJ2-7; D remains ambiguous. The CDR3 has 13 amino acids. Per the germline V gene, CDR1 is KGHSH and CDR2 is LQKENI. Trimming removed 4 bases from V and 5 bases from J, with 12 bases in between. Here the CDR3 reads CASSLSYGDEQYF. CDR3 DNA sequence: TGTGCCAGCTCACTGTCCTATGGGGACGAGCAGTACTTC.

This sequence joins TRBV18 and TRBJ1-5; 12 bases align to TRBD1. Germline CDR1 KGHSH, CDR2 LQKENI. V lost 6 bases, J lost 6 bases, and 15 bases stayed unmatched. This CDR3 is 18 amino acids long. CDR3 nucleotides: TGTGCCAGCTCTAAGGTGGAGGGACAGGGGGCCCATTTTCAGCCCCAGCATTTT. It encodes CASSKVEGQGAHFQPQHF.

This clone was seen more than once but under ten times. J is TRBJ1-6 and V is TRBV7-2; D is uncertain. Trimming cost V 8 bases and J 7 bases, with 12 bases left between them. The CDR3 has 13 amino acids. Germline assignment: CDR1 SGHTA and CDR2 FQGNSA. In DNA, the CDR3 is TGTGCCAGCGGTCCTTTACGAAATTCACCCCTCCACTTT. Translating gives CASGPLRNSPLHF. The full variable domain, in which reference TRBV7-2 and TRBJ1-6 provide the parts outside the CDR3, is GAGVSQSPSNKVTEKGKDVELRCDPISGHTALYWYRQSLGQGLEFLIYFQGNSAPDKSGLPSDRFSAERTGGSVSTLTIQRTQQEDSAVYLCASGPLRNSPLHFGNGTRLTVT.

The chain couples TRBV11-2 to TRBJ2-7; no definite D call. The V gene lost 6 bases and the J gene lost 0 bases, with 15 bases spanning the gap. Germline CDR1 and CDR2: SGHAT and FQNNGV. CDR3 length: 15 residues. In DNA form, the CDR3 reads TGTGCCAGCAGACCCGGTCGGCTCGTCTCCTACGAGCAGTACTTC. This gives the protein CASRPGRLVSYEQYF.

The chain carries TRBV19 and TRBJ2-1; D gene unclear. The CDR3 sequence is 14 residues long. In germline, CDR1 is LNHDA, CDR2 SQIVND (reference sequence). V lost 5 bases to trimming and J lost 4 bases, with 12 bases between them. CDR3 sequence reads: CASSSYARYNEQFF. The CDR3 DNA follows: TGTGCCAGTAGTTCGTATGCCAGGTACAATGAGCAGTTCTTC.

This chain joins TRBV30 and TRBJ1-2, with 7 nucleotides matching TRBD1. After removal of 6 bases from V and 8 bases from J, the junction contained 9 bases not matched to a gene. Looked up from germline, CDR1 is GTSNPN and CDR2 is SVGIG (reference sequence). The CDR3 is made up of 12 amino acids. The CDR3, as DNA: TGTGCCTGTCTACAGGGGACCTTCGGCTACACCTTC. As protein: CACLQGTFGYTF.

The chain combines TRBV30 with TRBJ1-5; D uncertain. The CDR3 is 13 amino acids. V was shortened by 2 bases and J by 2 bases, with 7 bases between the two germline ends. Per germline, CDR1 GTSNPN and CDR2 SVGIG (reference sequence). CDR3 in DNA: TGTGCCTGGAGTAACTGGGGCAATCAGCCCCAGCATTTT. As protein: CAWSNWGNQPQHF.

This clone occurred a few times. CDR3 protein: CASSRTLRGAYEQYF. The CDR3 nucleotides are TGCGCCAGCAGCCGAACCCTGAGGGGGGCCTACGAGCAGTACTTC. The V call is TRBV4-3, the J call TRBJ2-7, with D perhaps assigned TRBD1 or TRBD2 (6 bases each). Germline V lookup: CDR1 LGHNA, CDR2 YSLEER. The CDR3 length is 15 residues. The V and J ends lost 4 bases and 2 bases respectively, with 15 bases between them.

This clone was observed a handful of times. The chain links TRBV6-5 to TRBJ1-1, with D tentatively TRBD1 (5 bases). Trimming took off 0 bases at V and 3 bases at J, with 14 bases between the two ends. The CDR3 has 16 amino acids. From germline, CDR1 is MNHEY and CDR2 SVGAGI. CDR3 nucleotide sequence: TGTGCCAGCAGTTACTCGATTTACGACAGCGACACTGAAGCTTTCTTT. It yields the protein CASSYSIYDSDTEAFF.

This clone has only one observation. This chain connects TRBV27 to TRBJ2-3; possibly TRBD2 for D (6 bases). CDR1 and CDR2 from the germline V gene are MNHEY and SMNVEV (reference sequence). The CDR3 is 14 residues long. With 3 bases removed from V and 3 bases from J, the gap between germline ends came to 10 bases. The CDR3 sequence: CASSFRGATDTQYF. The CDR3 region has the DNA TGTGCCAGCAGTTTTCGCGGGGCTACAGATACGCAGTATTTT.

V is TRBV7-3 and J is TRBJ1-5, with a possible D match to TRBD1 (6 bases). The CDR3 contains 18 residues. Germline assignment: CDR1 SGHTA and CDR2 FQGTGA. The ends were cut back, 5 bases at V and 0 bases at J, with 20 bases in the middle. CDR3 DNA sequence: TGTGCCAGCAGCCCCCAGAGGACAGAGCTCTATAGCAATCAGCCCCAGCATTTT. It yields the protein CASSPQRTELYSNQPQHF.

J is TRBJ2-1 and V is TRBV5-1; TRBD1 agrees at 7 bases. This CDR3 spans 16 amino acids. The V gene's germline CDR1 is SGHRS and CDR2 YFSETQ. J gave up 5 bases and V 2 bases, and 10 bases lay outside the gene matches. CDR3 sequence: CASSFRDSGRHNEQFF. CDR3 nucleotide sequence: TGCGCCAGCAGCTTCCGGGACAGTGGAAGGCACAATGAGCAGTTCTTC. The full variable domain, with the rest looked up from reference TRBV5-1 and TRBJ2-1, is KAGVTQTPRYLIKTRGQQVTLSCSPISGHRSVSWYQQTPGQGLQFLFEYFSETQRNKGNFPGRFSGRQFSNSRSEMNVSTLELGDSALYLCASSFRDSGRHNEQFFGPGTRLTVL.

The chain recombines TRBV18 with TRBJ1-1; D is undetermined. Deletions cut 3 bases from V and 1 base from J, with 6 bases between. The CDR3 has 13 residues. From germline, CDR1 is KGHSH and CDR2 LQKENI. CDR3 protein: CASSPRQNTEAFF. DNA of the CDR3: TGTGCCAGCTCACCGAGGCAGAACACTGAAGCTTTCTTT. Drawing the rest from reference TRBV18 and TRBJ1-1, the complete variable domain is NAGVMQNPRHLVRRRGQEARLRCSPMKGHSHVYWYRQLPEEGLKFMVYLQKENIIDESGMPKERFSAEFPKEGPSILRIQQVVRGDSAAYFCASSPRQNTEAFFGQGTRLTVV.

As to this clone: An end of the junction differs from the germline gene, which may be a read error. J is TRBJ2-5 and V is TRBV7-6; TRBD2 matches at 11 bases. The CDR3 is 14 amino acids. Germline V gives CDR1 SGHVS, CDR2 FNYEAQ. The chain's CDR3 is CASSLAGGWETQYF. CDR3 nucleotides: TGTGCCAGCAGCCTAGCGGGAGGCTGGGAGACCCAGTACTTC.

V is TRBV11-3 and J is TRBJ2-1; perhaps TRBD1 as D (5 bases). Germline CDR1 is SGHNT and CDR2 is YENEEA. V was pared by 1 base and J by 1 base, with 17 bases between. The CDR3 extends over 18 amino acids. This CDR3 reads CASSLGGQGIYSYNEQFF. DNA of the CDR3: TGTGCCAGCAGCTTAGGAGGTCAGGGAATATATTCCTACAATGAGCAGTTCTTC.